This is a list of T cell receptor beta chains from one sample in a study of T cell repertoires in cytomegalovirus infection. One entry per CDR3 protein results from TCRdb running MiXCR on the reads. The sample shows 200,000 to 250,000 distinct CDR3 sequences, approximately 13% of them seen only once. Sample: PBMCs. The receptor set was obtained from a human donor in good health (CMV status not recorded). Some clones in this sample may be carry-over from other donors' samples. Both conserved end residues are part of each CDR3. A D gene is named only where the DNA matches it firmly. Size is stated for part of the rows, as once, few or many counts, or as a class when the clone is expanded.

clone size: .; J gene: TRBJ2-3; D gene: .; V gene: TRBV19; CDR3 protein: CASGPLPSRTDTQYF; CDR3 DNA: TGTGCCAGTGGCCCGCTGCCTAGCAGGACAGATACGCAGTATTTT
clone size: once; J gene: TRBJ1-1; D gene: .; V gene: TRBV12-3/TRBV12-4; CDR3 protein: CASSLADLVVNTEAFF; CDR3 DNA: TGTGCCAGCAGTTTAGCGGATCTAGTTGTGAACACTGAAGCTTTCTTT
clone size: .; J gene: TRBJ1-5; D gene: TRBD1; V gene: TRBV5-6; CDR3 protein: CASSFYRDSSNQPQHF; CDR3 DNA: TGTGCCAGCAGCTTTTACCGGGACAGCAGCAATCAGCCCCAGCATTTT
clone size: many; J gene: TRBJ2-7; D gene: .; V gene: TRBV7-2; CDR3 protein: CASSNARRYEQYF; CDR3 DNA: TGTGCCAGCAGCAATGCCAGGCGGTACGAGCAGTACTTC
clone size: .; J gene: TRBJ1-5; D gene: .; V gene: TRBV6-6; CDR3 protein: CASSWSGIPQPQHF; CDR3 DNA: TGTGCCAGCAGTTGGTCAGGGATTCCTCAGCCCCAGCATTTT
clone size: few; J gene: TRBJ2-5; D gene: .; V gene: TRBV5-1; CDR3 protein: CASSNEGTERETQYF; CDR3 DNA: TGCGCCAGCAGCAACGAGGGGACTGAGAGGGAGACCCAGTACTTC
clone size: many; J gene: TRBJ2-3; D gene: TRBD2; V gene: TRBV6-5; CDR3 protein: CASSYFAGGPADTQYF; CDR3 DNA: TGTGCCAGCAGTTACTTCGCGGGAGGCCCCGCAGATACGCAGTATTTT
clone size: .; J gene: TRBJ2-7; D gene: TRBD2; V gene: TRBV20-1; CDR3 protein: CSAAPGGEQYF; CDR3 DNA: TGCAGTGCTGCCCCGGGAGGCGAGCAGTACTTC
clone size: many; J gene: TRBJ2-2; D gene: TRBD2; V gene: TRBV19; CDR3 protein: CASSIDDGGANTGELFF; CDR3 DNA: TGTGCCAGTAGTATAGATGACGGGGGGGCGAACACCGGGGAGCTGTTTTTT
clone size: few; J gene: TRBJ2-7; D gene: .; V gene: TRBV5-6; CDR3 protein: CASSLFEQGHEQYF; CDR3 DNA: TGTGCCAGCAGCTTATTTGAACAGGGACACGAGCAGTACTTC
clone size: few; J gene: TRBJ2-6; D gene: TRBD1; V gene: TRBV12-3/TRBV12-4; CDR3 protein: CASKGQGVSGANVLTF; CDR3 DNA: TGTGCCAGCAAAGGACAGGGGGTGTCTGGGGCCAACGTCCTGACTTTC
clone size: few; J gene: TRBJ1-1; D gene: .; V gene: TRBV18; CDR3 protein: CASSPPGQGSTEAFF; CDR3 DNA: TGTGCCAGCTCACCACCGGGCCAGGGGAGCACTGAAGCTTTCTTT
clone size: many; J gene: TRBJ1-2; D gene: TRBD1; V gene: TRBV25-1; CDR3 protein: CASSPGGSYGYTF; CDR3 DNA: TGTGCCAGCAGTCCAGGGGGCAGCTATGGCTACACCTTC
clone size: few; J gene: TRBJ1-3; D gene: .; V gene: TRBV19; CDR3 protein: CASRKREEGNTIYF; CDR3 DNA: TGTGCCAGTAGGAAAAGAGAAGAAGGAAACACCATATATTTT
clone size: .; J gene: TRBJ1-2; D gene: .; V gene: TRBV4-1; CDR3 protein: CASSQGGTGGYTF; CDR3 DNA: TGTGCCAGCAGCCAAGGCGGGACCGGTGGCTACACCTTC
clone size: few; J gene: TRBJ2-7; D gene: TRBD1; V gene: TRBV28; CDR3 protein: CASSFGRGYEQYF; CDR3 DNA: TGTGCCAGCAGTTTTGGCAGGGGGTACGAGCAGTACTTC
clone size: many; J gene: TRBJ2-7; D gene: TRBD2; V gene: TRBV7-2; CDR3 protein: CASSLSSGISYEQYF; CDR3 DNA: TGTGCCAGCAGCTTATCTAGCGGTATCTCCTACGAGCAGTACTTC
clone size: many; J gene: TRBJ1-6; D gene: .; V gene: TRBV27; CDR3 protein: CASSPNRVNNSPLHF; CDR3 DNA: TGTGCCAGCAGCCCAAACAGGGTGAATAATTCACCCCTCCACTTT
clone size: .; J gene: TRBJ2-7; D gene: TRBD1; V gene: TRBV20-1; CDR3 protein: CSAAGTVTYEQYF; CDR3 DNA: TGCAGTGCCGCCGGGACAGTTACCTACGAGCAGTACTTC
clone size: .; J gene: TRBJ1-4; D gene: .; V gene: TRBV29-1; CDR3 protein: CSVEVGGEKLFF; CDR3 DNA: TGCAGCGTTGAAGTAGGCGGGGAAAAACTGTTTTTT
clone size: many; J gene: TRBJ2-2; D gene: TRBD2; V gene: TRBV24-1; CDR3 protein: CATSDSGRTSGGFSNTGELFF; CDR3 DNA: TGTGCCACCAGTGATTCCGGAAGGACTAGCGGAGGATTCTCGAACACCGGGGAGCTGTTTTTT
clone size: few; J gene: TRBJ2-7; D gene: TRBD1; V gene: TRBV18; CDR3 protein: CASSHRDRATYEQYF; CDR3 DNA: TGTGCCAGCTCACACCGGGACAGGGCCACCTACGAGCAGTACTTC
clone size: few; J gene: TRBJ2-3; D gene: TRBD1; V gene: TRBV29-1; CDR3 protein: CSVDQGADTQYF; CDR3 DNA: TGCAGTGTTGATCAGGGGGCAGATACGCAGTATTTT
clone size: many; J gene: TRBJ2-7; D gene: .; V gene: TRBV7-8; CDR3 protein: CASSLALTQGPYEQYF; CDR3 DNA: TGTGCCAGCAGCTTGGCTCTAACACAGGGTCCCTACGAGCAGTACTTC
clone size: .; J gene: TRBJ2-6; D gene: .; V gene: TRBV7-9; CDR3 protein: CASSLGVPSVAGANVLTF; CDR3 DNA: TGTGCCAGCAGCTTAGGGGTCCCGTCGGTGGCTGGGGCCAACGTCCTGACTTTC
clone size: .; J gene: TRBJ1-3; D gene: .; V gene: TRBV20-1; CDR3 protein: CSARDSAGSGNTIYF; CDR3 DNA: TGCAGTGCTAGAGATTCGGCAGGCTCTGGAAACACCATATATTTT
clone size: .; J gene: TRBJ2-5; D gene: TRBD1; V gene: TRBV29-1; CDR3 protein: CSVLTGGEETQYF; CDR3 DNA: TGCAGCGTTTTGACAGGGGGGGAAGAGACCCAGTACTTC
clone size: many; J gene: TRBJ2-2; D gene: TRBD1; V gene: TRBV19; CDR3 protein: CASRPGQGGTGELFF; CDR3 DNA: TGTGCCAGTAGACCGGGACAGGGCGGGACCGGGGAGCTGTTTTTT
clone size: .; J gene: TRBJ2-3; D gene: .; V gene: TRBV5-6; CDR3 protein: CASTRTEAWDTQYF; CDR3 DNA: TGTGCCAGCACCCGGACAGAGGCTTGGGATACGCAGTATTTT
clone size: many; J gene: TRBJ2-7; D gene: TRBD1; V gene: TRBV6-1; CDR3 protein: CASNPTGSYEQYF; CDR3 DNA: TGTGCCAGCAATCCGACAGGGTCCTACGAGCAGTACTTC
clone size: many; J gene: TRBJ2-2; D gene: .; V gene: TRBV27; CDR3 protein: CASRPDRNTGELFF; CDR3 DNA: TGTGCCAGCAGACCCGACAGGAACACCGGGGAGCTGTTTTTT
clone size: many; J gene: TRBJ1-5; D gene: .; V gene: TRBV2; CDR3 protein: CASSMAPPNQPQHF; CDR3 DNA: TGTGCCAGCAGTATGGCCCCGCCGAATCAGCCCCAGCATTTT
clone size: many; J gene: TRBJ2-7; D gene: TRBD2; V gene: TRBV6-2/TRBV6-3; CDR3 protein: CASSYKTSGSASHEQYF; CDR3 DNA: TGTGCCAGCAGTTACAAGACTAGCGGGAGTGCATCCCACGAGCAGTACTTC
clone size: few; J gene: TRBJ1-4; D gene: .; V gene: TRBV2; CDR3 protein: CASSEEAGFGKLFF; CDR3 DNA: TGTGCCAGCAGTGAAGAGGCAGGGTTCGGAAAACTGTTTTTT
clone size: many; J gene: TRBJ2-1; D gene: .; V gene: TRBV7-9; CDR3 protein: CASSGTPSNEQFF; CDR3 DNA: TGTGCCAGCAGTGGGACCCCCAGTAATGAGCAGTTCTTC
clone size: .; J gene: TRBJ1-2; D gene: TRBD1; V gene: TRBV5-1; CDR3 protein: CASSSGQGAYYGYTF; CDR3 DNA: TGCGCCAGCAGCTCAGGACAGGGGGCATACTATGGCTACACCTTC
clone size: many; J gene: TRBJ1-6; D gene: TRBD1; V gene: TRBV5-4; CDR3 protein: CASSRDRDQSPLHF; CDR3 DNA: TGTGCCAGCAGCCGTGACAGGGATCAGTCACCCCTCCACTTT
clone size: many; J gene: TRBJ2-3; D gene: TRBD2; V gene: TRBV28; CDR3 protein: CASSLFGTSSTDTQYF; CDR3 DNA: TGTGCCAGCAGTTTATTCGGGACTAGCAGTACAGATACGCAGTATTTT
clone size: few; J gene: TRBJ1-1; D gene: .; V gene: TRBV12-3/TRBV12-4; CDR3 protein: CASIPKTNTEAFF; CDR3 DNA: TGTGCCAGCATCCCCAAGACGAACACTGAAGCTTTCTTT
clone size: few; J gene: TRBJ2-5; D gene: TRBD1; V gene: TRBV2; CDR3 protein: CASSEMGQGRETQYF; CDR3 DNA: TGTGCCAGCAGTGAGATGGGACAGGGCCGGGAGACCCAGTACTTC